The text below deals with one T cell receptor beta chain. Per the germline V gene, CDR1 is SGHTA and CDR2 is FQGNSA. Between the trimmed V and J ends, which lost 0 bases and 10 bases, there was a span of 9 bases. There are 13 residues in the CDR3. The sample comes from a study of control samples from healthy donors and cancer patients. Sequencing used immunoSEQ multiplex PCR; TCRdb keeps in-frame clones, though not all of them. The table has 170,000 or so clones, just under 95% seen once. The sequenced material came from blood. This sequence originates from a woman aged 40 to 50 in good health. The V gene is TRBV7-2, the J gene TRBJ1-4; D gene ambiguous. In DNA, the CDR3 is TGTGCCAGCAGCTTAGCGTACGTAGGAAAACTGTTTTTT. This encodes CASSLAYVGKLFF.